The source of this T cell receptor (beta chain) is a study of blood T cell repertoires in COVID-19. Background on the study: The United States, Italy and Spain provided the acute and convalescent COVID-19 samples.

The germline V and J ends were trimmed by 0 bases and 2 bases, with 17 bases remaining between them. CDR1 is SGHKS, CDR2 YYEKEE, per germline (reference sequence). This CDR3 has 17 amino acids. Per the study methods: Scientists estimated how many nucleated cells there were by amplifying reference gene primers. The table came from immunoSEQ multiplex PCR; TCRdb's copy has only in-frame clones and leaves some out. The V and J calls and clone size were taken over from that table, and D and trimming were inferred from the DNA. The sample consists of roughly 200,000 clones, 76% of them appearing once. The TCR comes from a woman in her forties or fifties with active or convalescent COVID-19. The rearrangement uses TRBV5-5 and TRBJ2-5; D is possibly TRBD2 (6 bases). Sequencing used peripheral blood. In DNA, the CDR3 is TGTGCCAGCAGCTTGGTGGCTAGCGCTCGGCCTCAAGAGACCCAGTACTTC. Translating it yields CASSLVASARPQETQYF. Based on the CDR3 plus reference TRBV5-5 and TRBJ2-5, the full variable domain is DAGVTQSPTHLIKTRGQQVTLRCSPISGHKSVSWYQQVLGQGPQFIFQYYEKEERGRGNFPDRFSARQFPNYSSELNVNALLLGDSALYLCASSLVASARPQETQYFGPGTRLLVL.